Listed here are 11 T cell receptor beta chains from one sample, sequenced in a study of human T cells and chemical hapten exposure. Documented time point: patch test 3, about 24 weeks after DPC sensitization. Treatment of the sample: therapeutic diphenylcyclopropenone sensitization with weekly scalp DPC. MiXCR, applied by TCRdb to the RACE reads, yields one record per CDR3 protein. The profile shows roughly 84,000 distinct CDR3 sequences, roughly a tenth of them singletons. The sample was whole blood, taken in connection with sensitization to the hapten diphenylcyclopropenone (DPC). The receptors shown here come from a woman between 45 and 65 years old with alopecia areata. Some clones in this sample may be carry-over from other donors' samples.

V usage is TRBV5-1 and J usage is TRBJ2-7, with D maybe TRBD2 (5 bases). The CDR3 totals 12 residues. The germline V and J ends were trimmed by 0 bases and 7 bases, with 8 bases remaining between them. Per the germline V gene, CDR1 is SGHRS and CDR2 is YFSETQ. CDR3 coding DNA: TGCGCCAGCAGCTTGGACGGAGGTGAGCAGTACTTC. Translated: CASSLDGGEQYF.

This clonotype has at least ten counts. This chain joins TRBV7-9 and TRBJ2-7; maybe TRBD1 (5 bases). The CDR3 length is 14 residues. From germline, CDR1 is SEHNR and CDR2 FQNEAQ (reference sequence). Trimming left V 2 bases short and J 2 bases short, with 10 bases between. The CDR3 DNA reads TGTGCCAGCAGCTTACCGCAGGGCCCCTACGAGCAGTACTTC. It translates to CASSLPQGPYEQYF.

This clonotype was recorded a few times. The CDR3 loop is CASRDFISTGGHEQYF. The CDR3 DNA sequence: TGTGCCAGCAGAGATTTCATCTCGACAGGGGGCCACGAGCAGTACTTC. The chain carries TRBV2 and TRBJ2-7; 10 positions agree with TRBD1. Germline V gene sequence: CDR1 SNHLY, CDR2 FYNNEI. V gave up 6 bases and J gave up 5 bases; unmatched junction bases: 13. The CDR3 runs 16 residues.

This clonotype showed up many times. DNA for the CDR3: TGTGCCAGCAGATACGCGGGGACTAGCGGGGGTAGGGCAGATACGCAGTATTTT. Amino acids: CASRYAGTSGGRADTQYF. The V call is TRBV27, the J call TRBJ2-3; 14 positions match TRBD2. CDR3 length equals 18 residues. The germline V gene encodes CDR1 MNHEY and CDR2 SMNVEV (reference sequence). Losses at the gene ends were 6 bases for V and 4 bases for J; bases not matched to a gene: 12.

This clonotype was counted only a few times. The chain couples TRBV7-2 to TRBJ2-1, with 7 bases identical to TRBD1. The length of the CDR3 is 15 residues. CDR1 and CDR2 (germline): SGHTA, FQGNSA. V trimming: 5 bases; J trimming: 2 bases; junction bases outside the gene matches: 6. CDR3 coding DNA: TGTGCCAGCAGCCAAGGGGACAGAACCTACAATGAGCAGTTCTTC. As protein: CASSQGDRTYNEQFF.

This clonotype showed up many times. The V gene is TRBV12-3 or TRBV12-4, the J gene TRBJ1-6; 7 nucleotides line up with TRBD1. The CDR3 totals 15 residues. Trimming at V came to 5 bases and at J to 8 bases, leaving 9 bases not matched to a gene. CDR3 DNA sequence: TGTGCCAGCAGTCGGCCGGGACAGACACATTCACCCCTCCACTTT. Encoded protein: CASSRPGQTHSPLHF.

V is TRBV30 and J is TRBJ2-5; D may correspond to TRBD1 or TRBD2 (5 bases each). The CDR3 is 14 residues long. In germline, CDR1 is GTSNPN, CDR2 SVGIG (reference sequence). V lost 2 bases to trimming and J lost 2 bases, with 12 bases between them. CDR3 region: CAWSQGRHQETQYF. In nucleotides, the CDR3 is TGTGCCTGGAGTCAGGGACGCCATCAAGAGACCCAGTACTTC.

This clonotype was detected a few times. The chain employs TRBV9 and TRBJ2-1, with TRBD2 matching 16 bases. Germline CDR1 and CDR2: SGDLS and YYNGEE. The V and J ends lost 4 bases and 10 bases, in that order; junction bases with no gene match: 11. This CDR3 has 17 amino acids. The CDR3 DNA reads as TGTGCCAGCAGCCCGGGACTAGCGGGAGGGCCGATCGGAGAGCAGTTCTTC. Its translation is CASSPGLAGGPIGEQFF. The entire variable domain, with the rest obtained from reference TRBV9 and TRBJ2-1, is as follows: DSGVTQTPKHLITATGQRVTLRCSPRSGDLSVYWYQQSLDQGLQFLIQYYNGEERAKGNILERFSAQQFPDLHSELNLSSLELGDSALYFCASSPGLAGGPIGEQFFGPGTRLTVL.

Many counts were recorded for this clonotype. For the CDR3, the DNA is TGTGCCAGCAGCCAAATGGGGACAGGGGGTTTATCCTACAATGAGCAGTTCTTC. It specifies CASSQMGTGGLSYNEQFF. The genes are TRBV14 and TRBJ2-1, with 11 bases matching TRBD1. After removal of 2 bases from V and 1 base from J, the junction contained 7 bases not matched to a gene. This CDR3 spans 18 amino acids. Germline lookup yields CDR1 SGHDN and CDR2 FVKESK.

This clonotype was found a few times. This chain connects TRBV30 to TRBJ2-3; 8 bases align to TRBD1. Germline V gives CDR1 GTSNPN, CDR2 SVGIG (reference sequence). V lost 3 bases to trimming and J lost 3 bases; unmatched junction nucleotides: 2. There are 13 residues in the CDR3. Written as DNA, the CDR3 is TGTGCCTGGAGGCAGGGGGCAACAGATACGCAGTATTTT. It codes for CAWRQGATDTQYF.

This clonotype was observed at least ten times. The chain links TRBV5-1 to TRBJ1-1, with 7 bases lining up with TRBD1. This CDR3 contains 15 residues. Trimming at V came to 0 bases and at J to 4 bases, leaving 6 bases not matched to a gene. CDR1 is SGHRS and CDR2 is YFSETQ in the germline V gene. The CDR3 is CASSLAPGGGTEAFF. CDR3 DNA: TGCGCCAGCAGCTTGGCCCCAGGGGGGGGCACTGAAGCTTTCTTT.